A single sample is the source of the 25 T cell receptor beta chains below, sequenced in a study of blood T cell repertoires in COVID-19. This table comes from immunoSEQ multiplex PCR, and its TCRdb copy is limited to in-frame clones, with some not included. Seen here are around 440,000 clones, 88% observed once, and the top ten hold over 10%. Sequencing input: peripheral blood. The receptor set was obtained from a woman between 50 and 59 years old with COVID-19, enrolled during active disease.

This clone was counted once. The chain employs TRBV10-1 and TRBJ1-2; D not resolved. CDR1 is WNHNN and CDR2 is SYGVQD in the germline V gene (reference sequence). The length of the CDR3 is 13 residues. The V end was cut by 3 bases, the J end by 6 bases, with 11 bases between. The DNA of the CDR3 is TGCGCCAGCAGTGAATCCAGGATCCATGGCTACACCTTC. It codes for CASSESRIHGYTF.

This chain connects TRBV6-5 to TRBJ1-5; TRBD1 might be the D (5 bases). Germline CDR1 is MNHEY and CDR2 is SVGAGI. The CDR3 runs to 14 residues. The V end was cut by 8 bases, the J end by 7 bases, with 18 bases between. In nucleotides, the CDR3 is TGTGCCAGCGTCCCGTGGGGGGGGAACCAGCCCCAGCATTTT. Residues: CASVPWGGNQPQHF.

V gene TRBV11-2 combines with J gene TRBJ1-5; weak D call: TRBD1 (5 bases). Germline CDR1 and CDR2: SGHAT and FQNNGV. Trimming took off 0 bases at V and 4 bases at J, with 13 bases between the two ends. This CDR3 has 16 residues. For the CDR3, the DNA is TGTGCCAGCAGCTTAGATCGGGGGGGTGTTAATCAGCCCCAGCATTTT. Translated, it gives CASSLDRGGVNQPQHF.

The chain has TRBV27 and TRBJ1-4; the D gene is possibly TRBD1 (6 bases). The CDR3 is 14 amino acids. Germline CDR1 is MNHEY and CDR2 is SMNVEV (reference sequence). Trimming stripped 6 bases from V and 8 bases from J, with 16 bases between. The DNA for the CDR3 is TGTGCCAGCAGAAGACCGGGAGGGGGGGAAAAACTGTTTTTT. Translation: CASRRPGGGEKLFF.

V usage is TRBV18 and J usage is TRBJ1-1; possibly TRBD1 for D (6 bases). Trimming removed 5 bases at V and 3 bases at J, with 10 bases between. There are 13 residues in the CDR3. CDR1 and CDR2 from the germline V gene are KGHSH and LQKENI. The CDR3 sequence: CASSGGADTEAFF. The CDR3 DNA sequence: TGTGCCAGCTCAGGGGGGGCGGACACTGAAGCTTTCTTT.

The V call is TRBV10-3, the J call TRBJ2-2; 7 bases map to TRBD1. The germline V gene has CDR1 ENHRY and CDR2 SYGVKD. This CDR3 contains 17 residues. Germline trimming cut 0 bases from V and 4 bases from J; bases unmatched to any gene: 8. This CDR3 reads CAISESLGGLGTGELFF. The CDR3 bases are TGTGCCATCAGTGAGTCGCTAGGGGGCCTGGGCACCGGGGAGCTGTTTTTT.

The rearrangement links TRBV5-4 to TRBJ2-7; TRBD1 is a possible D gene (6 bases). The CDR3 is made up of 14 amino acids. In germline, CDR1 is SGHNT, CDR2 YYREEE (reference sequence). With 3 bases removed from V and 0 bases from J, the gap between germline ends came to 10 bases. Here the CDR3 DNA reads TGTGCCAGCAGCTCCAGGGGAAGCTCCTACGAGCAGTACTTC. It encodes CASSSRGSSYEQYF.

V and J are TRBV6-5 and TRBJ2-4, with 7 positions matching TRBD2. Germline V gene data show CDR1 as MNHEY and CDR2 as SVGAGI. CDR3 size: 11 residues. The junction had 7 bases not matched to a gene; V was cut back by 6 bases and J by 14 bases. The CDR3 here is CASSPGGEKYF. Written as DNA, the CDR3 is TGTGCCAGCAGCCCGGGGGGAGAGAAGTACTTC.

This chain uses TRBV11-2 with TRBJ1-4; D is unclear. The CDR3 has 14 residues. V shed 1 base and J shed 7 bases, with 10 bases lying between them. Germline V gene sequence: CDR1 SGHAT, CDR2 FQNNGV. In nucleotides, the CDR3 is TGTGCCAGCAGCTTAGGTATGCGAAGTGAAAAACTGTTTTTT. Protein sequence: CASSLGMRSEKLFF.

The chain is built from TRBV9 and TRBJ2-7; tentatively, D is TRBD2 (6 bases). CDR3 length: 15 amino acids. V was pared by 0 bases and J by 3 bases, with 13 bases between. CDR1 and CDR2 (germline): SGDLS, YYNGEE. The CDR3 DNA reads as TGTGCCAGCAGCGTAGGGGGTAGCGGAAGCTACGAGCAGTACTTC. This encodes CASSVGGSGSYEQYF.

The J gene is TRBJ2-1, the V gene TRBV15; 8 nucleotides line up with TRBD1. Germline lookup yields CDR1 LNHNV and CDR2 YYDKDF (reference sequence). CDR3 length: 14 amino acids. Trimming cost V 2 bases and J 4 bases; bases outside gene matches: 1. The CDR3 protein is CATSRQGAYNEQFF. In DNA form, the CDR3 reads TGTGCCACCAGCAGACAGGGGGCGTACAATGAGCAGTTCTTC. The full variable domain, rest sourced from reference TRBV15 and TRBJ2-1, is DAMVIQNPRYQVTQFGKPVTLSCSQTLNHNVMYWYQQKSSQAPKLLFHYYDKDFNNEADTPDNFQSRRPNTSFCFLDIRSPGLGDTAMYLCATSRQGAYNEQFFGPGTRLTVL.

This clone has more than one count but fewer than ten. The chain recombines TRBV7-9 with TRBJ2-7, with D maybe TRBD1 (5 bases). The CDR3 contains 12 residues. Germline V gives CDR1 SEHNR, CDR2 FQNEAQ (reference sequence). With 5 bases removed from V and 4 bases from J, the gap between germline ends came to 9 bases. The CDR3, as DNA: TGTGCCAGCAGCCACCAGGGATACGAGCAGTACTTC. The encoded protein is CASSHQGYEQYF.

V is TRBV27 and J is TRBJ1-2; D ambiguous. Germline lookup yields CDR1 MNHEY and CDR2 SMNVEV (reference sequence). The CDR3 has 14 residues. V was pared by 4 bases and J by 4 bases, with 13 bases between. The CDR3 protein is CASSSVRMGYGYTF. CDR3 DNA: TGTGCCAGCAGTTCCGTCAGGATGGGCTATGGCTACACCTTC.

This chain links TRBV7-9 with TRBJ1-1; D is perhaps TRBD1 (5 bases). V was cut by 2 bases and J by 3 bases, with 7 bases left in between. Germline lookup yields CDR1 SEHNR and CDR2 FQNEAQ (reference sequence). The CDR3 consists of 13 residues. The CDR3 bases are TGTGCCAGCAGCTTACAGGGCGACACTGAAGCTTTCTTT. It codes for CASSLQGDTEAFF.

This clone was seen a few times. V usage is TRBV27 and J usage is TRBJ1-2, with TRBD1 as a possible D gene (6 bases). CDR1 is MNHEY, CDR2 SMNVEV, per germline (reference sequence). The V gene lost 9 bases and the J gene lost 8 bases, with 19 bases spanning the gap. CDR3 length: 13 amino acids. The CDR3 nucleotides read TGTGCCAGTGCGACTTACAGGGCGGGCGGCTACACCTTC. Its translation is CASATYRAGGYTF.

V is TRBV5-1 and J is TRBJ2-5; 15 nucleotides match TRBD2. Germline CDR1 reads SGHRS; CDR2 reads YFSETQ. V was clipped by 4 bases and J by 4 bases; unmatched bases: 8. CDR3 length equals 17 residues. CDR3 coding DNA: TGCGCCAGCAGCCAAGGACTAGCGGGGGGGCTTCTAGAGACCCAGTACTTC. Translated, it gives CASSQGLAGGLLETQYF.

The CDR3 sequence: CASSLWDTPYEQYF. In DNA, the CDR3 is TGTGCCAGCAGTTTATGGGACACCCCCTACGAGCAGTACTTC. This chain uses TRBV28 with TRBJ2-7; D is perhaps TRBD1 (5 bases). CDR1 and CDR2 from the germline V gene are MDHEN and SYDVKM. Trimming removed 0 bases at V and 2 bases at J, with 8 bases between. This CDR3 region has 14 residues.

The J gene is TRBJ2-6, the V gene TRBV27; D unclear. The V gene lost 4 bases and the J gene lost 0 bases, with 4 bases spanning the gap. Germline V gene data show CDR1 as MNHEY and CDR2 as SMNVEV (reference sequence). CDR3 length: 14 amino acids. CDR3 residues: CASSSNSGANVLTF. CDR3 DNA sequence: TGTGCCAGCAGTTCCAACTCTGGGGCCAACGTCCTGACTTTC.

As for this clone: This specimen includes other DNA sequences encoding the same CDR3. The rearrangement joins TRBV3-1 (or the pseudogene TRBV3-2) to TRBJ1-2; 7 bases map to TRBD1. V lost 5 bases to trimming and J lost 8 bases; unmatched junction nucleotides: 8. CDR3 length: 13 amino acids. The germline V gene has CDR1 LGHDT and CDR2 YNNKEL (reference sequence). The CDR3: CASSTGQARGYTF. CDR3 nucleotide sequence: TGTGCCAGCAGCACAGGACAGGCAAGGGGCTACACCTTC.

The chain carries TRBV15 and TRBJ2-3, with TRBD2 as a possible D gene (6 bases). Per the germline V gene, CDR1 is LNHNV and CDR2 is YYDKDF (reference sequence). V lost 2 bases to trimming and J lost 6 bases, with 21 bases between them. The CDR3 extends over 17 amino acids. CDR3 residues: CATSRIPWDSLRDTQYF. For the CDR3, the DNA is TGTGCCACCAGCAGAATACCTTGGGACTCCTTACGGGATACGCAGTATTTT.

This chain joins TRBV4-1 and TRBJ1-1, with D perhaps matching TRBD1 (5 bases). CDR1 is MGHRA, CDR2 YSYEKL, per germline. V was clipped by 4 bases and J by 4 bases, with 10 bases between them. There are 13 residues in the CDR3. CDR3 loop: CASSLSGGTEAFF. CDR3 nucleotide sequence: TGCGCCAGCAGCCTCTCGGGGGGCACTGAAGCTTTCTTT.

The chain is built from TRBV18 and TRBJ2-7; 8 nucleotides agree with TRBD1. This CDR3 contains 15 residues. Unmatched junction bases numbered 9, after V lost 3 bases and J lost 5 bases. Germline CDR1 reads KGHSH; CDR2 reads LQKENI. CDR3 protein: CASSPWTGRMNEQYF. The DNA of the CDR3 is TGTGCCAGCTCACCGTGGACAGGGAGGATGAACGAGCAGTACTTC.

This chain uses TRBV7-9 with TRBJ2-1; 10 bases map to TRBD1. The length of the CDR3 is 18 residues. V dropped 4 bases and J dropped 5; count of bases not matched to a gene: 14. CDR1 is SEHNR and CDR2 is FQNEAQ in the germline V gene (reference sequence). In nucleotides, the CDR3 is TGTGCCAGCAGCTCGCAAGTGGATCGGGACAGGGGCCACAATGAGCAGTTCTTC. Protein product: CASSSQVDRDRGHNEQFF.

The genes are TRBV7-2 and TRBJ2-7; 8 bases align to TRBD2. With V trimmed by 5 bases and J by 2 bases, 8 bases remained unmatched. This CDR3 contains 15 residues. From germline, CDR1 is SGHTA and CDR2 FQGNSA. In DNA form, the CDR3 reads TGTGCCAGCAGCCTCCGTAGCGGGGCCACCTACGAGCAGTACTTC. It yields the protein CASSLRSGATYEQYF.

The chain has TRBV30 and TRBJ1-4; possibly TRBD1 for D (6 bases). The germline V gene has CDR1 GTSNPN and CDR2 SVGIG (reference sequence). The CDR3 is made up of 12 amino acids. Between the trimmed V and J ends, which lost 3 bases and 8 bases, there was a span of 10 bases. CDR3 region: CAWSTQGEKLFF. In DNA form, the CDR3 reads TGTGCCTGGAGCACCCAGGGGGAAAAACTGTTTTTT.